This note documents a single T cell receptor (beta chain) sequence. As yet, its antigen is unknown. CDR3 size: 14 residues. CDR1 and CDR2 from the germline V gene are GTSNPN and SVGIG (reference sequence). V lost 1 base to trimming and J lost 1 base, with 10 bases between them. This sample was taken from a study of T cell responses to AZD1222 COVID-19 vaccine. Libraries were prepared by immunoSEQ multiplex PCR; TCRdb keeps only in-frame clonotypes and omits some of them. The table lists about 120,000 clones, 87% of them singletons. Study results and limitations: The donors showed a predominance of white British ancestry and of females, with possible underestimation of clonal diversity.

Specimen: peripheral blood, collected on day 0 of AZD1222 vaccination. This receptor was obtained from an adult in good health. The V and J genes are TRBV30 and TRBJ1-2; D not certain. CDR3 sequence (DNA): TGTGCCTGGAGTGCCGGCCTTTTTAACTATGGCTACACCTTC. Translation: CAWSAGLFNYGYTF.